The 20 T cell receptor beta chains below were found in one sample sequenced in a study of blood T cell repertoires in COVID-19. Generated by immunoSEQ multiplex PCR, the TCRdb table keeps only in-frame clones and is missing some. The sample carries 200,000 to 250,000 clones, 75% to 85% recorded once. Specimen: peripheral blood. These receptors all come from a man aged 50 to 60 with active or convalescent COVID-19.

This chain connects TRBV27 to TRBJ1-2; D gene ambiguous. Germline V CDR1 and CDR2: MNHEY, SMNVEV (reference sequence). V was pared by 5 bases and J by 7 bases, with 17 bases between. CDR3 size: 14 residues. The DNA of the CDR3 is TGTGCCAGCAGTCCCCCTCGGGGAATTGGTGGCTACACCTTC. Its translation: CASSPPRGIGGYTF.

The CDR3 sequence: CASTLSPGETQYF. In nucleotides, the CDR3 is TGTGCCAGCACCCTCTCCCCGGGGGAGACCCAGTACTTC. The rearrangement joins TRBV7-6 to TRBJ2-5, with a tentative D call TRBD2 (5 bases). V lost 7 bases, J lost 5 bases, and 14 bases lay in between. CDR3 length equals 13 residues. Germline assignment: CDR1 SGHVS and CDR2 FNYEAQ.

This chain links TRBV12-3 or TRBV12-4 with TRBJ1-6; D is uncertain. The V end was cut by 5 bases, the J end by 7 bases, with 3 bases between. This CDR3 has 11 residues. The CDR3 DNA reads TGTGCCAGCAGTGAGAATTCACCCCTCCACTTT. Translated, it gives CASSENSPLHF.

The CDR3 DNA sequence: TGTGCCAGCAGTGAATCGGGCAGGGTCTATGGCTACACCTTC. Translated, it gives CASSESGRVYGYTF. This chain uses TRBV25-1 with TRBJ1-2; possibly TRBD1 for D (5 bases). CDR1 is MGHDK and CDR2 is SYGVNS in the germline V gene. The CDR3 length is 14 residues. The V gene lost 1 base and the J gene lost 4 bases, with 10 bases spanning the gap.

The DNA of the CDR3 is TGTGCCAGCAGGGAACTAGCGGGAGGCGATACGCAGTATTTT. Translating gives CASRELAGGDTQYF. The chain carries TRBV2 and TRBJ2-3, with 12 positions matching TRBD2. V gave up 6 bases and J gave up 6 bases; unmatched junction bases: 4. This CDR3 is 14 amino acids long. Germline V gene data show CDR1 as SNHLY and CDR2 as FYNNEI.

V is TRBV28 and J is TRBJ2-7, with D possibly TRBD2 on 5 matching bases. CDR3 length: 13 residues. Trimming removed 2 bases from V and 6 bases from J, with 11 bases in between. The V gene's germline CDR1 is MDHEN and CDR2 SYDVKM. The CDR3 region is CASSLAGTREQYF. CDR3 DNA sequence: TGTGCCAGCAGTTTAGCGGGTACCCGCGAGCAGTACTTC.

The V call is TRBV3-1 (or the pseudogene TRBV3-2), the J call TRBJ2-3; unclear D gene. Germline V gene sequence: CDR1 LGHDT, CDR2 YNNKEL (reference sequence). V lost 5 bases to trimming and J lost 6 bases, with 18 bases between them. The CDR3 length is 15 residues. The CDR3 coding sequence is TGTGCCAGCAGCTCCGACCCAACCCCGAGGGATACGCAGTATTTT. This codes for CASSSDPTPRDTQYF.

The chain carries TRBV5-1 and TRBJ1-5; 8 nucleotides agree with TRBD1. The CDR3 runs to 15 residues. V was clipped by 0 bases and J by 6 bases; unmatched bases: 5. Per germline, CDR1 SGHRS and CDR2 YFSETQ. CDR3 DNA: TGCGCCAGCAGCTTGGCTCCAGGGGGCACTCAGCCCCAGCATTTT. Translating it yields CASSLAPGGTQPQHF.

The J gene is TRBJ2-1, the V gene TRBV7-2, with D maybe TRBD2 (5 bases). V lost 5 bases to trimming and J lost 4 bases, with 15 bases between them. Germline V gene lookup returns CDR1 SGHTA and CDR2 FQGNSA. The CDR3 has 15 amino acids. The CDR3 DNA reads TGTGCCAGCAGCCGGGGAATAGGAGGATACAATGAGCAGTTCTTC. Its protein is CASSRGIGGYNEQFF.

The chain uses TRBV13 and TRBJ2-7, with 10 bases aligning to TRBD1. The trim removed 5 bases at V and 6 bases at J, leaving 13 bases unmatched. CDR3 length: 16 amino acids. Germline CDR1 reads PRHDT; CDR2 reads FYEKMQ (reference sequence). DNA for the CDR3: TGTGCCAGCAGCCTAAAGGGACAGGGGACGGGTTGCGAGCAGTACGTC. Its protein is CASSLKGQGTGCEQYV.

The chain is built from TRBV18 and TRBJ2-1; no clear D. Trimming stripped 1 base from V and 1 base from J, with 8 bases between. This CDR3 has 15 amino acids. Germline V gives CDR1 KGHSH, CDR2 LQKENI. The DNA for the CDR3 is TGTGCCAGCTCACCACTTAGCCAATCCTACAATGAGCAGTTCTTC. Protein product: CASSPLSQSYNEQFF.

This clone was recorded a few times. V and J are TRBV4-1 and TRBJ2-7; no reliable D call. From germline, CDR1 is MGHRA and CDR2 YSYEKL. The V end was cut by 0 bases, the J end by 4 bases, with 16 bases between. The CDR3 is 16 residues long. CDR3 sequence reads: CASSQDATANHYEQYV. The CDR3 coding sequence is TGCGCCAGCAGCCAAGATGCCACCGCGAACCATTACGAGCAGTACGTC.

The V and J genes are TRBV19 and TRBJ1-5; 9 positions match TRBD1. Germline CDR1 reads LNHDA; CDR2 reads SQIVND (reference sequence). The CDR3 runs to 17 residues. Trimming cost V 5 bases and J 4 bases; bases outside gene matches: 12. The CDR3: CASSPRTGVLLNQPQHF. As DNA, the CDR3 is TGTGCCAGTAGTCCGCGGACAGGGGTGTTATTAAATCAGCCCCAGCATTTT.

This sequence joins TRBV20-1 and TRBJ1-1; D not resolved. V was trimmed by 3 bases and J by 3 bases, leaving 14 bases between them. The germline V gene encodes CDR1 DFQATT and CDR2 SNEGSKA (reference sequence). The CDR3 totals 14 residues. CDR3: CSASSRGLDTEAFF. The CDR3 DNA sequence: TGCAGTGCTAGTTCCCGGGGATTGGACACTGAAGCTTTCTTT.

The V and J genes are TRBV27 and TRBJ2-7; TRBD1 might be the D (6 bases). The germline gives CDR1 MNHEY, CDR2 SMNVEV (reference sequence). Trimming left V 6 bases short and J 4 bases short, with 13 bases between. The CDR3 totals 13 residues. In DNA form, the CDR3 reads TGTGCCAGCAGATACAGGGAATCTTACGAGCAGTACTTC. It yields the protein CASRYRESYEQYF.

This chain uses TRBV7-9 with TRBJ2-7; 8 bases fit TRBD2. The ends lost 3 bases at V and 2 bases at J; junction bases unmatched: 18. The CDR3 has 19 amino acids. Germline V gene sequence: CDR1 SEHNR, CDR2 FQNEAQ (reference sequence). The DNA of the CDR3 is TGTGCCAGCAGCTTTGCTCGATCGGGGGGGTCCTTCGGAACCTACGAGCAGTACTTC. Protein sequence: CASSFARSGGSFGTYEQYF.

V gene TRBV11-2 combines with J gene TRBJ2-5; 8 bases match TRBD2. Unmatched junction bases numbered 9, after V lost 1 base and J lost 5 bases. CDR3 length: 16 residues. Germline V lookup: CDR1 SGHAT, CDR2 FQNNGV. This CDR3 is CASSLVSGGTLETQYF. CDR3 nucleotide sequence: TGTGCCAGCAGCTTAGTGAGCGGGGGTACCCTGGAGACCCAGTACTTC.

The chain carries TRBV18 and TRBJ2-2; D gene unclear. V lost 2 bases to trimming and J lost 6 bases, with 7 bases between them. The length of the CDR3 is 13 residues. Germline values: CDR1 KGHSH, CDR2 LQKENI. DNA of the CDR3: TGTGCCAGCTCACCAAGCCAGGCCGGGGAGCTGTTTTTT. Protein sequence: CASSPSQAGELFF.

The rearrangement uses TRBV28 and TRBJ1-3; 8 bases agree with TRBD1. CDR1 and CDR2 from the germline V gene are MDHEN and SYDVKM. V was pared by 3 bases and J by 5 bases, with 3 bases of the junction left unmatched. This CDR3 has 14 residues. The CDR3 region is CASSFQGARNTIYF. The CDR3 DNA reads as TGTGCCAGCAGTTTTCAGGGGGCGAGAAACACCATATATTTT.

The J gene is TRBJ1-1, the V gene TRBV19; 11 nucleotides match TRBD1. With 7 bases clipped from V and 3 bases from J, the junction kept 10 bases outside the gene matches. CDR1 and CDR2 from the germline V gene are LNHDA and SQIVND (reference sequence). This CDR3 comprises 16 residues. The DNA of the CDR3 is TGTGCCAGTACCGGGGACAGGGGGTGGCCTGACACTGAAGCTTTCTTT. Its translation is CASTGDRGWPDTEAFF. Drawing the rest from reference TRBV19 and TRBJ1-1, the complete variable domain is DGGITQSPKYLFRKEGQNVTLSCEQNLNHDAMYWYRQDPGQGLRLIYYSQIVNDFQKGDIAEGYSVSREKKESFPLTVTSAQKNPTAFYLCASTGDRGWPDTEAFFGQGTRLTVV.